These T cell receptor beta chains were read from a single sample in a study of blood T cell repertoires in COVID-19. Method: immunoSEQ multiplex PCR; TCRdb's copy keeps in-frame clones and lacks some. The table records some 90,000 clones, about 70% of them present only once. The specimen was peripheral blood. The receptors here all came from an older woman in a cohort sampled during active or convalescent COVID-19. The CDR3 runs from the conserved cysteine through the conserved F or W. A D gene is named only where the DNA matches it firmly. Clone size is stated in some rows and not others, as once, few, many or a class when expanded.

.,TRBJ1-2,.,TRBV15,CATSRDMNYGYTF,TGTGCCACCAGCAGAGATATGAACTATGGCTACACCTTC
.,TRBJ2-1,.,TRBV7-8,CASSLVRGGNYNEQFF,TGTGCCAGCAGCTTGGTGCGGGGAGGAAACTACAATGAGCAGTTCTTC
few,TRBJ1-3,.,TRBV28,CASTPQGRDTIYF,TGTGCCAGCACCCCCCAGGGTCGGGACACCATATATTTT
.,TRBJ2-3,.,TRBV5-1,CASSLVVGPDTQYF,TGCGCCAGCAGCTTGGTGGTGGGCCCAGATACGCAGTATTTT
.,TRBJ1-1,.,TRBV5-1,CASSLDTNTEAFF,TGCGCCAGCAGCTTGGACACGAACACTGAAGCTTTCTTT
few,TRBJ1-6,TRBD1,TRBV11-2,CASSLGTGPNSPLHF,TGTGCCAGCAGCTTAGGGACAGGCCCTAATTCACCCCTCCACTTT
.,TRBJ1-5,TRBD1,TRBV7-8,CASSLGQASNQPQHF,TGTGCCAGCAGCCTCGGACAGGCATCCAATCAGCCCCAGCATTTT
.,TRBJ2-3,TRBD2,TRBV7-9,CASSRGTSGTVDTQYF,TGTGCCAGCAGCCGCGGGACTAGCGGGACGGTGGATACGCAGTATTTT
.,TRBJ2-1,TRBD1,TRBV3-1/TRBV3-2,CASSVGTGDTYNEQFF,TGTGCCAGCAGCGTTGGGACAGGGGACACCTACAATGAGCAGTTCTTC
.,TRBJ1-1,.,TRBV6-6,CASRRQEADKEAFF,TGTGCCAGCAGACGACAGGAGGCCGACAAAGAAGCTTTCTTT
.,TRBJ2-3,.,TRBV13,CASSLEQITDTQYF,TGTGCCAGCAGCTTAGAACAGATCACAGATACGCAGTATTTT
.,TRBJ1-1,.,TRBV6-5,CASRDRSNTEAFF,TGTGCCAGCAGGGACAGATCTAACACTGAAGCTTTCTTT
.,TRBJ2-2,.,TRBV9,CASSFLPRTQGPGELFF,TGTGCCAGCAGCTTCCTACCGCGGACTCAAGGCCCCGGGGAGCTGTTTTTT
.,TRBJ2-7,.,TRBV28,CASSLWAESYEQYF,TGTGCCAGCAGTTTATGGGCGGAAAGCTACGAGCAGTACTTC
.,TRBJ1-5,.,TRBV2,CASSEQGYPNQPQHF,TGTGCCAGCAGTGAACAGGGCTATCCCAATCAGCCCCAGCATTTT
.,TRBJ2-7,.,TRBV18,CASSDRQGSFSEQYF,TGTGCCAGCTCGGACCGTCAGGGTAGTTTTAGCGAGCAGTACTTC